A single sample gave rise to the 21 T cell receptor beta chains below, sequenced in a study of STAT3 mutations in large granular lymphocyte leukemia. The repertoire was sequenced with immunoSEQ multiplex PCR; TCRdb's copy has only in-frame clones and lacks some. The sample comprises 10,000 or so clones, 70% to 90% of which are singletons, and roughly a quarter rests with the top ten. Study-level findings and limits: In T-cell large granular lymphocyte leukemia, about half of patients showed multiple immunodominant subclonotypes.

These receptors have no identified antigens. Source material: peripheral blood mononuclear cells. These TCRs come from a man aged 55 to 70 with T-cell large granular lymphocyte leukemia. Some clones in this sample may be carry-over from other donors' samples.

The genes are TRBV12-5 and TRBJ2-7; no clear D gene. The V and J ends lost 0 bases and 2 bases respectively, with 11 bases between them. The CDR3 covers 15 residues. Germline values: CDR1 LGHNT, CDR2 FRNRAP. CDR3 amino acids: CASGLVMVSPYEQYF. For the CDR3, the DNA is TGTGCTAGTGGTTTGGTTATGGTCAGCCCCTACGAGCAGTACTTC.

The chain links TRBV7-9 to TRBJ1-1, with D tentatively TRBD1 (6 bases). The CDR3 has 19 residues. The germline V gene has CDR1 SEHNR and CDR2 FQNEAQ (reference sequence). The germline V and J ends were trimmed by 4 bases and 3 bases, with 27 bases remaining between them. CDR3 nucleotides: TGTGCCAGCAGCTCCACCGCCGGGACCCAAGGGGGGCTTTACACTGAAGCTTTCTTT. Encoded protein: CASSSTAGTQGGLYTEAFF. The variable domain in full, completed from reference TRBV7-9 and TRBJ1-1, reads DTGVSQNPRHKITKRGQNVTFRCDPISEHNRLYWYRQTLGQGPEFLTYFQNEAQLEKSRLLSDRFSAERPKGSFSTLEIQRTEQGDSAMYLCASSSTAGTQGGLYTEAFFGQGTRLTVV.

The CDR3 sequence: CASRGGKYEQYF. In DNA, the CDR3 is TGTGCCAGTAGGGGAGGGAAATACGAGCAGTACTTC. The rearrangement links TRBV19 to TRBJ2-7; 7 bases match TRBD2. The V gene end was trimmed by 6 bases and the J gene end by 4 bases; junction bases not matched to a gene: 3. CDR1 and CDR2 from the germline V gene are LNHDA and SQIVND (reference sequence). The CDR3 covers 12 residues.

The genes are TRBV6-6 and TRBJ1-5; possible D gene TRBD1, 6 bases. V was pared by 6 bases and J by 4 bases, with 13 bases between. CDR1 and CDR2 from the germline V gene are MNHNY and SVGAGI (reference sequence). This CDR3 has 14 amino acids. This CDR3 is CASSQDSSNQPQHF. CDR3 DNA sequence: TGTGCCAGCAGCCAGGACAGTTCTAATCAGCCCCAGCATTTT.

This clone was picked up one time. A junction boundary mismatches the germline segment, possibly from a read error. The V and J genes are TRBV30 and TRBJ2-3; D gene unclear. Germline values: CDR1 GTSNPN, CDR2 SVGIG (reference sequence). The CDR3 is 13 amino acids. The CDR3 here is CAWSEQWVDPQYF. The CDR3 DNA is TGTGCCTGGAGTGAGCAGTGGGTAGATCCGCAGTATTTT.

The gene calls are TRBV5-1 and TRBJ2-2; 8 bases line up with TRBD1. CDR3 length equals 16 residues. The junction had 7 bases not matched to a gene; V was cut back by 0 bases and J by 6 bases. Germline lookup yields CDR1 SGHRS and CDR2 YFSETQ. Here the CDR3 DNA reads TGCGCCAGCAGCTTGGGGACAGGGTTCTCCGCCGGGGAGCTGTTTTTT. Its protein product is CASSLGTGFSAGELFF.

The V and J genes are TRBV10-3 and TRBJ2-2; 10 bases are a match to TRBD2. Germline CDR1 reads ENHRY; CDR2 reads SYGVKD. V gave up 6 bases and J gave up 5 bases; unmatched junction bases: 9. The CDR3 extends over 16 amino acids. The chain's CDR3 is CAISRQAGGPTGELFF. The DNA for the CDR3 is TGTGCCATCAGCCGACAAGCGGGAGGGCCAACCGGGGAGCTGTTTTTT.

The chain couples TRBV5-1 to TRBJ2-3, with 8 bases fitting TRBD2. The CDR3 totals 16 residues. V lost 4 bases to trimming and J lost 6 bases; unmatched junction nucleotides: 13. Germline values: CDR1 SGHRS, CDR2 YFSETQ. CDR3 in DNA: TGCGCCAGCAGCCCCCGGGGGGCGGGAGGTAGTGATACGCAGTATTTT. Translated, it gives CASSPRGAGGSDTQYF.

This clone has just one count. CDR3 protein: CASSDSGQGRVNEKLFF. The CDR3 DNA is TGCGCCAGCAGTGACTCGGGGCAGGGGAGGGTAAATGAAAAACTGTTTTTT. The chain is built from TRBV10-2 and TRBJ1-4; TRBD1 might be the D (6 bases). CDR3 length: 17 residues. Germline CDR1 and CDR2: WSHSY and SAAADI. The V end was cut by 3 bases, the J end by 5 bases, with 19 bases between.

The genes are TRBV6-6 and TRBJ2-5; 8 nucleotides align to TRBD1. The CDR3 contains 15 residues. The V segment lost 6 bases and the J segment 3 bases; nucleotides outside the gene matches: 9. The V gene's germline CDR1 is MNHNY and CDR2 SVGAGI (reference sequence). CDR3: CASSPGAGGKETQYF. The CDR3 DNA reads TGTGCCAGCAGCCCGGGGGCAGGGGGCAAAGAGACCCAGTACTTC.

The chain combines TRBV5-4 with TRBJ2-5; D is possibly TRBD2 (5 bases). The germline V and J ends were trimmed by 1 base and 5 bases, with 9 bases remaining between them. There are 13 residues in the CDR3. Germline CDR1 and CDR2: SGHNT and YYREEE (reference sequence). The DNA of the CDR3 is TGTGCCAGCAGCTTGTTGGGAGTGGAGACCCAGTACTTC. Its protein product is CASSLLGVETQYF. The entire variable domain, with the rest obtained from reference TRBV5-4 and TRBJ2-5, is as follows: ETGVTQSPTHLIKTRGQQVTLRCSSQSGHNTVSWYQQALGQGPQFIFQYYREEENGRGNFPPRFSGLQFPNYSSELNVNALELDDSALYLCASSLLGVETQYFGPGTRLLVL.

The chain uses TRBV7-8 and TRBJ1-6, with a tentative D call TRBD1 (5 bases). This CDR3 contains 13 residues. CDR1 and CDR2 from the germline V gene are SGHVS and FQNEAQ. Trimming shortened V by 5 bases and J by 10 bases, and 12 bases separated the two germline ends. This CDR3 is CASSGGGNSPLHF. The DNA for the CDR3 is TGTGCCAGCAGCGGGGGGGGGAACTCACCCCTCCACTTT.

This chain links TRBV4-1 with TRBJ1-5, with D unresolved. CDR1 and CDR2 (germline): MGHRA, YSYEKL. This CDR3 spans 16 amino acids. The ends were cut back, 0 bases at V and 2 bases at J, with 11 bases in the middle. CDR3 bases: TGCGCCAGCAGCCAAGAGGCCGTCAGAGGCAATCAGCCCCAGCATTTT. Translating gives CASSQEAVRGNQPQHF.

The chain uses TRBV7-2 and TRBJ1-2; a weak D match, TRBD1 (5 bases). This CDR3 has 15 amino acids. CDR1 and CDR2 from the germline V gene are SGHTA and FQGNSA. V was trimmed by 1 base and J by 8 bases, leaving 17 bases between them. The CDR3 DNA reads TGTGCCAGCAGCTTAGGGCAGGGAGGGATGAGAGGCTACACCTTC. This gives the protein CASSLGQGGMRGYTF. Together with reference TRBV7-2 and TRBJ1-2, the CDR3 gives the full variable domain: GAGVSQSPSNKVTEKGKDVELRCDPISGHTALYWYRQSLGQGLEFLIYFQGNSAPDKSGLPSDRFSAERTGGSVSTLTIQRTQQEDSAVYLCASSLGQGGMRGYTFGSGTRLTVV.

Only one count was recorded for this clone. The chain is built from TRBV11-2 and TRBJ2-5; TRBD1 agrees at 7 bases. The germline V gene encodes CDR1 SGHAT and CDR2 FQNNGV. This CDR3 has 15 residues. V dropped 8 bases and J dropped 4; count of bases not matched to a gene: 13. For the CDR3, the DNA is TGTGCCAGCGGCACAACAGGGGATTGGAGAGAGACCCAGTACTTC. Translated, it gives CASGTTGDWRETQYF.

The rearrangement links TRBV5-1 to TRBJ1-1, with a weak D call TRBD1 (6 bases). Germline V gives CDR1 SGHRS, CDR2 YFSETQ. There are 16 residues in the CDR3. Trimming shortened V by 5 bases and J by 0 bases, and 17 bases separated the two germline ends. The CDR3 loop is CASRRGWGALNTEAFF. The CDR3 DNA reads as TGCGCCAGCAGACGAGGGTGGGGGGCCTTGAACACTGAAGCTTTCTTT.

This sequence joins TRBV11-2 and TRBJ2-2, with D tentatively TRBD1 (6 bases). Germline V gives CDR1 SGHAT, CDR2 FQNNGV. The ends were cut back, 4 bases at V and 4 bases at J, with 16 bases in the middle. This CDR3 region has 16 residues. CDR3 protein: CASSSPTGRGTGELFF. The CDR3 DNA is TGTGCCAGCAGCTCCCCGACAGGAAGGGGCACCGGGGAGCTGTTTTTT.

This rearrangement joins TRBV19 to TRBJ2-2; 8 bases fit TRBD1. Germline loops: CDR1 LNHDA, CDR2 SQIVND (reference sequence). The length of the CDR3 is 16 residues. Unmatched junction bases numbered 10, after V lost 8 bases and J lost 2 bases. CDR3 DNA: TGTGCCAGTCGAAGTGAAGACAGGGGAAACACCGGGGAGCTGTTTTTT. Translation: CASRSEDRGNTGELFF.

Here the CDR3 reads CASSQEAQANGETQYF. CDR3 bases: TGCGCCAGCAGCCAAGAGGCGCAGGCCAACGGGGAGACCCAGTACTTC. The V and J genes are TRBV4-3 and TRBJ2-5; D not resolved. Trimming removed 0 bases from V and 5 bases from J, with 16 bases in between. The CDR3 is 16 residues long. Germline CDR1 is LGHNA and CDR2 is YSLEER.

The chain joins TRBV7-9 to TRBJ2-5, with 9 bases that match TRBD1. Germline V CDR1 and CDR2: SEHNR, FQNEAQ (reference sequence). Trimming at V came to 1 base and at J to 2 bases, leaving 2 bases not matched to a gene. CDR3 length equals 15 residues. CDR3 DNA: TGTGCCAGCAGCTTAGTGGGGACAGGGCAAGAGACCCAGTACTTC. This encodes CASSLVGTGQETQYF. The full variable domain, rest sourced from reference TRBV7-9 and TRBJ2-5, is DTGVSQNPRHKITKRGQNVTFRCDPISEHNRLYWYRQTLGQGPEFLTYFQNEAQLEKSRLLSDRFSAERPKGSFSTLEIQRTEQGDSAMYLCASSLVGTGQETQYFGPGTRLLVL.

The gene calls are TRBV5-4 and TRBJ2-1; D perhaps matches TRBD1 (5 bases). This CDR3 has 15 amino acids. With 0 bases removed from V and 6 bases from J, the gap between germline ends came to 13 bases. Per germline, CDR1 SGHNT and CDR2 YYREEE (reference sequence). The CDR3 DNA is TGTGCCAGCAGCTTGGGCTCAGGGCAAGGCAATGAGCAGTTCTTC. Encoded protein: CASSLGSGQGNEQFF.